This TCR beta chain was recovered during a study of blood T cell repertoires in COVID-19. Study in general: The United States, Italy and Spain provided the acute and convalescent COVID-19 samples. PBMCs, B-cell-depleted T cells, or T cells were the source of the cDNA or gDNA that made up the material.

The method was immunoSEQ multiplex PCR; TCRdb's version includes in-frame clones alone and lacks a portion of them. This sample has roughly 190,000 clones, with about four fifths found just once. Resolution of symptoms, clearance, or two negative PCRs was present in recovered Cohort 3 donors. The TCR comes from a woman in her 30s who had recovered from COVID-19. Sequenced input: PBMCs or T cells enriched from blood (not recorded which).

CDR3 protein: CASSVPGLYLNEQFF. The CDR3 DNA sequence: TGTGCCAGCAGCGTCCCGGGACTCTACCTCAATGAGCAGTTCTTC. This chain uses TRBV14 with TRBJ2-1; TRBD2 might be the D (6 bases). This CDR3 contains 15 residues. Germline CDR1 SGHDN, CDR2 FVKESK. The V end was cut by 5 bases, the J end by 6 bases, with 17 bases between.